This entry lists 10 T cell receptor beta chains sequenced from one sample in a study of cytomegalovirus exposure and HLA in healthy donors. The primer mix had 60 Vbeta and 13 Jbeta primers. TCRdb's table, derived via immunoSEQ multiplex PCR, lists solely in-frame clones and lacks some. The sample shows 150,000 to 200,000 clones, roughly 85% of them seen only once. Sequencing used PBMCs. These receptors were taken from a man aged 40-49 years in good health and CMV-seronegative.

J is TRBJ2-1 and V is TRBV30, with TRBD2 identical over 11 bases. Looked up from germline, CDR1 is GTSNPN and CDR2 is SVGIG (reference sequence). J lost 3 bases, V lost 8 bases, and 9 bases had no gene match. CDR3 size: 15 residues. CDR3 sequence reads: CAGRVAGGRYNEQFF. In DNA form, the CDR3 reads TGTGCCGGGCGGGTAGCGGGAGGGCGCTACAATGAGCAGTTCTTC.

The chain combines TRBV14 with TRBJ2-3; 8 positions match TRBD2. V was pared by 1 base and J by 3 bases, with 3 bases of the junction left unmatched. CDR1 is SGHDN and CDR2 is FVKESK in the germline V gene. The length of the CDR3 is 15 residues. The CDR3 here is CASSQAGLVTDTQYF. CDR3 nucleotide sequence: TGTGCCAGCAGCCAAGCGGGACTAGTGACAGATACGCAGTATTTT.

The chain carries TRBV7-2 and TRBJ1-2; TRBD1 is a possible D gene (5 bases). Trimming cost V 4 bases and J 5 bases, with 23 bases left between them. The CDR3 extends over 17 amino acids. Germline V lookup: CDR1 SGHTA, CDR2 FQGNSA. The CDR3 loop reads CASSYTPGGIGGYGYTF. The CDR3 nucleotides are TGTGCCAGCAGCTACACCCCCGGTGGCATCGGGGGATATGGCTACACCTTC.

V and J are TRBV28 and TRBJ1-2; TRBD1 agrees at 8 bases. CDR1 is MDHEN and CDR2 is SYDVKM in the germline V gene. The V and J ends lost 11 bases and 3 bases, in that order; junction bases with no gene match: 17. The CDR3 consists of 16 residues. In DNA, the CDR3 is TGTGCCGGGGGGGGCAGGGGGCAATATTTGGACTATGGCTACACCTTC. Encoded protein: CAGGGRGQYLDYGYTF.

This clone was counted only a few times. The V and J genes are TRBV6-6 and TRBJ1-6; 8 nucleotides align to TRBD1. Trimming at V came to 6 bases and at J to 5 bases, leaving 3 bases not matched to a gene. Germline CDR1 reads MNHNY; CDR2 reads SVGAGI (reference sequence). CDR3 length: 14 residues. This chain's CDR3 is CASRGGQDNSPLHF. DNA of the CDR3: TGTGCCAGCAGAGGGGGACAGGATAATTCACCCCTCCACTTT.

The rearrangement links TRBV6-1 to TRBJ1-5; 7 bases align to TRBD1. The junction had 4 bases not matched to a gene; V was cut back by 5 bases and J by 9 bases. CDR3 length equals 12 residues. The V gene's germline CDR1 is MNHNS and CDR2 SASEGT. The CDR3, as DNA: TGTGCCAGCAGTCTGACAGGGAGGCCCCAGCATTTT. This codes for CASSLTGRPQHF.

V and J are TRBV7-2 and TRBJ2-7, with D perhaps matching TRBD1 (5 bases). From germline, CDR1 is SGHTA and CDR2 FQGNSA. V lost 1 base, J lost 2 bases, and 12 bases lay in between. The CDR3 runs to 15 residues. Here the CDR3 DNA reads TGTGCCAGCAGCTTAGGGGCAGGGAATCCCTACGAGCAGTACTTC. Amino acids: CASSLGAGNPYEQYF.

This chain links TRBV28 with TRBJ2-4; no clear D gene. The CDR3 length is 11 residues. Between the trimmed V and J ends, which lost 8 bases and 12 bases, there was a span of 14 bases. Germline V gives CDR1 MDHEN, CDR2 SYDVKM. The CDR3 DNA reads as TGTGCCAGCGGTAGAGTTAGCAGTCAGTACTTC. Translated, it gives CASGRVSSQYF.

J is TRBJ2-4 and V is TRBV11-2, with TRBD1 identical over 7 bases. Germline CDR1 reads SGHAT; CDR2 reads FQNNGV. Germline trimming cut 1 base from V and 4 bases from J; bases unmatched to any gene: 4. This CDR3 spans 15 amino acids. The CDR3 DNA is TGTGCCAGCAGCTTAGGTCGGGGACAGAAAAACATTCAGTACTTC. Amino acids: CASSLGRGQKNIQYF. Filled out from reference TRBV11-2 and TRBJ2-4, the complete variable domain reads EAGVAQSPRYKIIEKRQSVAFWCNPISGHATLYWYQQILGQGPKLLIQFQNNGVVDDSQLPKDRFSAERLKGVDSTLKIQPAKLEDSAVYLCASSLGRGQKNIQYFGAGTRLSVL.

The CDR3 coding sequence is TGTGCCAGCTCACCACGTGCTAGCGGGAGGGGCAATGAGCAGTTCTTC. Residues: CASSPRASGRGNEQFF. The V call is TRBV18, the J call TRBJ2-1; 12 bases line up with TRBD2. Germline V gene sequence: CDR1 KGHSH, CDR2 LQKENI. The CDR3 length is 16 residues. V gave up 1 base and J gave up 6 bases; unmatched junction bases: 4.